The entry that follows covers one T cell receptor beta chain sequence. Antigen specificity is unknown. The sample comes from a study of identical twins. TCRdb redid the calling of the 5' RACE reads with MiXCR, one entry per CDR3 protein. This table has 500,000 to 550,000 distinct CDR3 sequences, around 20% appearing once. Notes on the study in general: The study based its conclusions on cross-sectional statistical analysis and did not follow the same donors. Part of the zero-insertion signal could reflect confounding by invariant MAIT and iNKT cells.

Trimming took 6 bases from V and 6 from J; bases not matched to a gene: 17. CDR1 is MNHNS, CDR2 SASEGT, per germline. The CDR3 is 17 amino acids. The same data also contributed to another study, on yellow fever vaccine responses in identical twins. That study reports: Twins reportedly mounted vaccine T cell responses that seemed partly convergent, partly personalized.

Sequenced: CD4+ T cells sorted from blood. The receptor was isolated from a woman under 30 in good health. The rearrangement links TRBV6-1 to TRBJ2-1; 7 positions match TRBD2. The DNA of the CDR3 is TGTGCCAGCAGCGCTTCTCCGACTAGCCCATCCGCCAATGAGCAGTTCTTC. This sequence encodes CASSASPTSPSANEQFF.